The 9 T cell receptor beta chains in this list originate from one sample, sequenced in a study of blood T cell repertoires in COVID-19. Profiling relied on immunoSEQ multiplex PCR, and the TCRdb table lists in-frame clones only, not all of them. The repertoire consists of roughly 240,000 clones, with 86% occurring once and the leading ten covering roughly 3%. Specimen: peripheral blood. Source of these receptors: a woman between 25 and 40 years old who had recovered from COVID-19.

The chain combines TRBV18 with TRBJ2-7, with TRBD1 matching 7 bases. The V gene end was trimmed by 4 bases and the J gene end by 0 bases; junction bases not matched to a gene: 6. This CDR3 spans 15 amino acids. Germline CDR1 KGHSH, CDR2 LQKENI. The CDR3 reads CASSRDSLSSYEQYF. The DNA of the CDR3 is TGTGCCAGCTCACGGGACAGTTTGAGCTCCTACGAGCAGTACTTC.

Written as DNA, the CDR3 is TGCGCCAGCAGCTTGGGACTAGCGGGGGGGATACAAGAGACCCAGTACTTC. It specifies CASSLGLAGGIQETQYF. The chain has TRBV5-1 and TRBJ2-5; 14 bases match TRBD2. J was trimmed by 2 bases and V by 0 bases; bases with no gene match: 3. This CDR3 has 17 residues. Per the germline V gene, CDR1 is SGHRS and CDR2 is YFSETQ.

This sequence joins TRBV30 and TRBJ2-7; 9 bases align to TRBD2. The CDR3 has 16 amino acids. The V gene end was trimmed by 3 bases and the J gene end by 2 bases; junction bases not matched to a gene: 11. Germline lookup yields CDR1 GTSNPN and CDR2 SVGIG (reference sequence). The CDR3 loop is CAWSVRGTSLTYEQYF. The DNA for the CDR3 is TGTGCCTGGAGCGTACGCGGGACTAGCCTGACCTACGAGCAGTACTTC.

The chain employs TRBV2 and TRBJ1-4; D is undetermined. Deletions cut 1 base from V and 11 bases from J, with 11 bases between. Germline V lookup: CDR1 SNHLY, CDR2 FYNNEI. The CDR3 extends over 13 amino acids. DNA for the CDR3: TGTGCCAGCAGTGAAGACCTGTTCGGGAAACTGTTTTTT. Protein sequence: CASSEDLFGKLFF.

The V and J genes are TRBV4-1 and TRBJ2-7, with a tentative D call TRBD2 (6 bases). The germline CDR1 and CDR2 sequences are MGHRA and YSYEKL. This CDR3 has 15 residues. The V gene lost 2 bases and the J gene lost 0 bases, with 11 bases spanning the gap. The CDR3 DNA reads TGCGCCAGCAGCCAACCCGGGGGAAGCTCCTACGAGCAGTACTTC. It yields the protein CASSQPGGSSYEQYF.

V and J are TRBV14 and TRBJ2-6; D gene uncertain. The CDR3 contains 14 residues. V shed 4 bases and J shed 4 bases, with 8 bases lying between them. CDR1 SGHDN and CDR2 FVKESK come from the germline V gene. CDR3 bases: TGTGCCAGCAGCCGCGTTGTCGGGGCCAACGTCCTGACTTTC. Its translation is CASSRVVGANVLTF. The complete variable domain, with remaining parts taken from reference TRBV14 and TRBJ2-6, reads EAGVTQFPSHSVIEKGQTVTLRCDPISGHDNLYWYRRVMGKEIKFLLHFVKESKQDESGMPNNRFLAERTGGTYSTLKVQPAELEDSGVYFCASSRVVGANVLTFGAGSRLTVL.

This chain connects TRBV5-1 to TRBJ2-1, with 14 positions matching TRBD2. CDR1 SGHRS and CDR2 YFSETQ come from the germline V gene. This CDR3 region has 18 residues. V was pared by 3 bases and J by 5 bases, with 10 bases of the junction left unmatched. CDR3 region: CASSSGLAGALGDNEQFF. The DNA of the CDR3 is TGCGCCAGCAGCTCGGGACTAGCGGGGGCCCTTGGTGACAATGAGCAGTTCTTC.

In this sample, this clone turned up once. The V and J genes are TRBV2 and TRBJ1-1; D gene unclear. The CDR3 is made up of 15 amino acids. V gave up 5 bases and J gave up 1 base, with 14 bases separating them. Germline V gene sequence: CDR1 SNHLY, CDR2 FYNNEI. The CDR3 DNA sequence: TGTGCCAGCAGTATGTATGGCACCTCGAACACTGAAGCTTTCTTT. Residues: CASSMYGTSNTEAFF.

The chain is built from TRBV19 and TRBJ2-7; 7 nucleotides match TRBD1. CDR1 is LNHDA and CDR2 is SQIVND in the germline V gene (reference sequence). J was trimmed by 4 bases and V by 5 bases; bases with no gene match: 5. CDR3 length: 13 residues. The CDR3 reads CASSEWTGYEQYF. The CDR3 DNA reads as TGTGCCAGTAGTGAATGGACAGGATACGAGCAGTACTTC.